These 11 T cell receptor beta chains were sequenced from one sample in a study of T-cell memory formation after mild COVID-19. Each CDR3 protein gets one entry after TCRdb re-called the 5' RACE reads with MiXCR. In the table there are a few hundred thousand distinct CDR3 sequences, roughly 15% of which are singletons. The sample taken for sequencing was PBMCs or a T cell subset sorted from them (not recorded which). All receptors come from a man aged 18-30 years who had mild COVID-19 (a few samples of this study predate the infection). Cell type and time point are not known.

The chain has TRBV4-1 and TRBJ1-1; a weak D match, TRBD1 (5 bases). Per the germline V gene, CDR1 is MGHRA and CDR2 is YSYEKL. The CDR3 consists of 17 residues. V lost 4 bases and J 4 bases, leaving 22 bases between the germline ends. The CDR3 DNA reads TGCGCCAGCAGCCCCCGGTCCGGGGGAGGGCAGTCCACTGAAGCTTTCTTT. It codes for CASSPRSGGGQSTEAFF.

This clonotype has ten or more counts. The CDR3 loop is CASSEGRSTDTQYF. The CDR3 DNA is TGTGCCAGCAGTGAGGGGCGGAGCACAGATACGCAGTATTTT. The chain combines TRBV6-4 with TRBJ2-3; D perhaps matches TRBD1 (5 bases). V was trimmed by 3 bases and J by 0 bases, leaving 7 bases between them. The germline V gene has CDR1 MRHNA and CDR2 SNTAGT. The CDR3 loop spans 14 amino acids.

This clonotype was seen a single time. CDR3 sequence (DNA): TGTGCCAGCAGTGAAGGGGGAACCTACGAGCAGTACGTC. Its protein product is CASSEGGTYEQYV. The chain joins TRBV6-1 to TRBJ2-7; D is undetermined. The CDR3 is made up of 13 amino acids. The germline V and J ends were trimmed by 1 base and 2 bases, with 6 bases remaining between them. Per the germline V gene, CDR1 is MNHNS and CDR2 is SASEGT.

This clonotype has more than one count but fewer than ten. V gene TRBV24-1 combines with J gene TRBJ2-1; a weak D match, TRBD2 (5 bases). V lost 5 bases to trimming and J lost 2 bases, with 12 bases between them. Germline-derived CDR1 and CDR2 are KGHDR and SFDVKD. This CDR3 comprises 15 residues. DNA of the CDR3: TGTGCCACCAGTGTCCGAACCGGGACCTACAATGAGCAGTTCTTC. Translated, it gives CATSVRTGTYNEQFF.

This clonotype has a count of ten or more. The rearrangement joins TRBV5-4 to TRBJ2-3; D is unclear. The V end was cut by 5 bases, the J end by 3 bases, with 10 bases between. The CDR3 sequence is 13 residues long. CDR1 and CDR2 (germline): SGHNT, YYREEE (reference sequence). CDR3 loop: CASRPDPTDTQYF. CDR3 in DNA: TGTGCCAGCAGACCGGACCCAACAGATACGCAGTATTTT.

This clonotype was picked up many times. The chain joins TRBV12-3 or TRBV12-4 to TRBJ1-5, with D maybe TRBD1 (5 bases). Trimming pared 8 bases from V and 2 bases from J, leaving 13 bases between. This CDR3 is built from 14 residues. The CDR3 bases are TGTGCCAGCTCCCAGGGCCTGGGCAATCAGCCCCAGCATTTT. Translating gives CASSQGLGNQPQHF.

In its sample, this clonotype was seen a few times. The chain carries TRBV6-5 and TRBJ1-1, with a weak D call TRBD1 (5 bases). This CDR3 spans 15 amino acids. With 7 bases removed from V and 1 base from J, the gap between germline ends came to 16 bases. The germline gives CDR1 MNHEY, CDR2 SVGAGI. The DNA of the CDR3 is TGTGCCAGCATTCCTACGGGGCTTGAGAACACTGAAGCTTTCTTT. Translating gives CASIPTGLENTEAFF.

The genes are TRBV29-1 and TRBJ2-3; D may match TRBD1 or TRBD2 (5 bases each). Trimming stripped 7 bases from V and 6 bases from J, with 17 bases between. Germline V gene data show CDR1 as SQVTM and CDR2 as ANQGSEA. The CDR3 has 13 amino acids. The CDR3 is CSGVGTNSDTQYF. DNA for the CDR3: TGCAGCGGTGTGGGGACCAATTCGGATACGCAGTATTTT.

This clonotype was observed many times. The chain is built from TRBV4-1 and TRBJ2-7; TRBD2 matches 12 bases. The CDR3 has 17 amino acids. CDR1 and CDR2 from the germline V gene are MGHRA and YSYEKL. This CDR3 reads CASSQCASGGASHEQYV. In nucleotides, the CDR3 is TGCGCCAGCAGCCAATGCGCTAGCGGGGGGGCCTCCCACGAGCAGTACGTC.

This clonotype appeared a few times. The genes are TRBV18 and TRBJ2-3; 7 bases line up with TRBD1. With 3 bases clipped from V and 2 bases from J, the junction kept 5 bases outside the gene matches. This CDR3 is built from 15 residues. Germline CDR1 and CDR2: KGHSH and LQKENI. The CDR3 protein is CASSPLQGDTDTQYF. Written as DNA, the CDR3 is TGTGCCAGCTCACCTTTGCAGGGGGACACAGATACGCAGTATTTT.

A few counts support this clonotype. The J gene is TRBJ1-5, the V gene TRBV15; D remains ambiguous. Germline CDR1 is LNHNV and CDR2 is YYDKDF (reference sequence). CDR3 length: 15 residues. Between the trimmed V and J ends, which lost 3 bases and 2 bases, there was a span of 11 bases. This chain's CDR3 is CATSRRNIGNQPQHF. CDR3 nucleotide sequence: TGTGCCACCAGCAGGCGGAACATCGGCAATCAGCCCCAGCATTTT.